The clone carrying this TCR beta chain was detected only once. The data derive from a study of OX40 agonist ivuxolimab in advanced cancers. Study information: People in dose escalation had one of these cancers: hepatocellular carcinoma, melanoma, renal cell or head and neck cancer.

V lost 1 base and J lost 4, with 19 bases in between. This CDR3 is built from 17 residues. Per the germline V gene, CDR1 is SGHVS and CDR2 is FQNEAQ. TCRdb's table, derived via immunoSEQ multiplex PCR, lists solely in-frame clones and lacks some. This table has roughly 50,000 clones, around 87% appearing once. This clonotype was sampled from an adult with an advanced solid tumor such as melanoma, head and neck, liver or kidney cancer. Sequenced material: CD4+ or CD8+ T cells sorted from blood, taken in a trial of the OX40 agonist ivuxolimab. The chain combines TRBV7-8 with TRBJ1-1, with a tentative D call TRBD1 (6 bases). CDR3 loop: CASSLEWDTGGSTEAFF. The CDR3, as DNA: TGTGCCAGCAGCTTAGAATGGGACACCGGGGGAAGCACTGAAGCTTTCTTT.